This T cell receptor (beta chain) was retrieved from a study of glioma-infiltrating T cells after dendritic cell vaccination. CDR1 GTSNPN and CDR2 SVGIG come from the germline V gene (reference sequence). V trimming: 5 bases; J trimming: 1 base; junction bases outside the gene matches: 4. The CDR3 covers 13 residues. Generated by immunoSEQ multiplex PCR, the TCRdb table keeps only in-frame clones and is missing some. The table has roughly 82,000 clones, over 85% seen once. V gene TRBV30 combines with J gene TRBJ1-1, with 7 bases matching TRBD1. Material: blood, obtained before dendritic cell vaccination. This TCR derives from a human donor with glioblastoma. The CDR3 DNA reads TGTGCCTGGGAGGGGGCAGAGAACACTGAAGCTTTCTTT. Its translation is CAWEGAENTEAFF.